Below, 3 T cell receptor beta chains from the same sample are listed, as sequenced in a study of STAT3 mutations in large granular lymphocyte leukemia. Study-wide results and limits: Every T-cell large granular lymphocyte leukemia patient had at least one immunodominant TCR beta clonotype.

Sequencing used immunoSEQ multiplex PCR; TCRdb keeps in-frame clones, though not all of them. The sample contains more than 25,000 clones, 60% to 85% of which appear only once. No antigen has been identified for these receptors. The specimen was peripheral blood mononuclear cells. All receptors derive from a woman in her forties or fifties with T-cell large granular lymphocyte leukemia. Some clones in this sample may be carry-over from other donors' samples.

This rearrangement joins TRBV7-2 to TRBJ1-4; D gene unclear. Germline-derived CDR1 and CDR2 are SGHTA and FQGNSA. The V end was cut by 5 bases, the J end by 4 bases, with 8 bases between. The CDR3 runs 13 residues. DNA of the CDR3: TGTGCCAGCAGCCCGGACCGTAATGAAAAACTGTTTTTT. Its protein product is CASSPDRNEKLFF.

The sample holds a few counts of this clone. The genes are TRBV29-1 and TRBJ2-3, with a possible D match to TRBD2 (7 bases). V was clipped by 7 bases and J by 0 bases, with 11 bases between them. The germline CDR1 and CDR2 sequences are SQVTM and ANQGSEA. CDR3 size: 13 residues. CDR3 in amino acids: CSGGGPSTDTQYF. The CDR3 nucleotides are TGCAGCGGGGGGGGGCCGAGCACAGATACGCAGTATTTT.

This chain uses TRBV27 with TRBJ2-7; 7 bases are shared with TRBD2. V gave up 6 bases and J gave up 2 bases; unmatched junction bases: 7. This CDR3 is 14 amino acids long. Germline lookup yields CDR1 MNHEY and CDR2 SMNVEV (reference sequence). In DNA, the CDR3 is TGTGCCAGCAGAGAGCTAGCGGACACCTACGAGCAGTACTTC. Protein sequence: CASRELADTYEQYF.